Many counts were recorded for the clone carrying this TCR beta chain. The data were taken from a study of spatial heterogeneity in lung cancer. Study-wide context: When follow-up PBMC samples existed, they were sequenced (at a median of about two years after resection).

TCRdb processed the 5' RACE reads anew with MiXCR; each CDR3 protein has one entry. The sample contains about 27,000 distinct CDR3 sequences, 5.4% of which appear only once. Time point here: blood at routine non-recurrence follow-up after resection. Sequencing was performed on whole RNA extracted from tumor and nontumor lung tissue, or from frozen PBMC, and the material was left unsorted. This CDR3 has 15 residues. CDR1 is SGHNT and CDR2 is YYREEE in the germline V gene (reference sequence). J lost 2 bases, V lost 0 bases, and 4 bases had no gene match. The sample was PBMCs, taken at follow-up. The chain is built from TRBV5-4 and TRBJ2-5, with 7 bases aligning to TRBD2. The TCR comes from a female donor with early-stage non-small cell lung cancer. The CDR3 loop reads CASSLAGGEQETQYF. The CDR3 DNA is TGTGCCAGCAGCTTGGCGGGGGGTGAACAAGAGACCCAGTACTTC. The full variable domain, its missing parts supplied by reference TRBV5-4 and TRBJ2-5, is ETGVTQSPTHLIKTRGQQVTLRCSSQSGHNTVSWYQQALGQGPQFIFQYYREEENGRGNFPPRFSGLQFPNYSSELNVNALELDDSALYLCASSLAGGEQETQYFGPGTRLLVL.